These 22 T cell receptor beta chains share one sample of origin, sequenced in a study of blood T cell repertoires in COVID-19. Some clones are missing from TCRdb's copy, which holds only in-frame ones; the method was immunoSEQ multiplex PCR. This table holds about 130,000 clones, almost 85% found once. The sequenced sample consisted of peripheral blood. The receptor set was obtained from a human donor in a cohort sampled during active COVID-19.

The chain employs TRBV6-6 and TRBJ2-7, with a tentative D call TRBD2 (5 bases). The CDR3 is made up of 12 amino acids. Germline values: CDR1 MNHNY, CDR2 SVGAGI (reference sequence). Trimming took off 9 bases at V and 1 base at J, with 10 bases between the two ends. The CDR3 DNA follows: TGTGCCAGTAGCGCGTTTTCCTACGAGCAGTACTTC. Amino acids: CASSAFSYEQYF.

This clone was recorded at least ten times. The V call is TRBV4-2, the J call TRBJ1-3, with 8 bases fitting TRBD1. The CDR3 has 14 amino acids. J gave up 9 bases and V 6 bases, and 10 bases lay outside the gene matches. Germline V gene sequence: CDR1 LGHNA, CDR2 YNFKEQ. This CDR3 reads CASRIGQGRGTIYF. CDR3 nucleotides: TGTGCCAGCAGGATTGGACAGGGCCGGGGCACCATATATTTT.

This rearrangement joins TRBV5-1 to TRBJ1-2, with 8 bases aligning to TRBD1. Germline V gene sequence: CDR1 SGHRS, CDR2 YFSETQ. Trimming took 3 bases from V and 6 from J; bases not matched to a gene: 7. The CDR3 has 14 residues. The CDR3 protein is CASSSDRVSHGYTF. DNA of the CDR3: TGCGCCAGCAGCTCGGACAGGGTCAGCCATGGCTACACCTTC.

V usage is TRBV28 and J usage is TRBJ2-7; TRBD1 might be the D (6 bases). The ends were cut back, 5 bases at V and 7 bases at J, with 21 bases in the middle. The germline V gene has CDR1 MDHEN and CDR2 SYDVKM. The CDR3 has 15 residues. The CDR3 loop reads CASSAGARGRLEQYF. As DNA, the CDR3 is TGTGCCAGCAGTGCCGGGGCCAGGGGACGTCTAGAGCAGTACTTC.

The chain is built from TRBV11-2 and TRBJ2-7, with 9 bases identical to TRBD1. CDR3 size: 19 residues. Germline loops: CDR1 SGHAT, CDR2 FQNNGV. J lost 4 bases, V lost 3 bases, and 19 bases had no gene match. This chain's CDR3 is CASSFTSSVGTGFGYEQYF. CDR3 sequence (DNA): TGTGCCAGCAGCTTCACCTCCTCCGTGGGGACAGGGTTCGGGTACGAGCAGTACTTC.

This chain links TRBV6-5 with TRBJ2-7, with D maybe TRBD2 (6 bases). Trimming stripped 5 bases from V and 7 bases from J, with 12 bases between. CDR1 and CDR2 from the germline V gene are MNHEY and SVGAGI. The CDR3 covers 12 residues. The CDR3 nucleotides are TGTGCCAGCAGTCAATTCGGAGGGGAGCAGTACTTC. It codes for CASSQFGGEQYF.

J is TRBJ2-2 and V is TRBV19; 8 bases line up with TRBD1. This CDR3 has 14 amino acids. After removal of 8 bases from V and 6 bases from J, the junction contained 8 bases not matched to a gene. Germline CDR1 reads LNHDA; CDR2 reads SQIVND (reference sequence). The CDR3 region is CASGRQGTAGELFF. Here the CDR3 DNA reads TGTGCCAGTGGAAGACAGGGGACGGCCGGGGAGCTGTTTTTT.

CDR3 in DNA: TGTGCCAGCAACAGAAGTCCCCGGGGAACTGAAGCTTTCTTT. Encoded protein: CASNRSPRGTEAFF. The gene calls are TRBV6-5 and TRBJ1-1, with no clear D. The CDR3 extends over 14 amino acids. Germline V CDR1 and CDR2: MNHEY, SVGAGI. Trimming removed 7 bases at V and 5 bases at J, with 17 bases between.

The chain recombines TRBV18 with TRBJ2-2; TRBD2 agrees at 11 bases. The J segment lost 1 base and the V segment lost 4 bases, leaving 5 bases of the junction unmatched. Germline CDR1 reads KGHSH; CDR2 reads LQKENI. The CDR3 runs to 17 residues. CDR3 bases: TGTGCCAGCTCACGAACGGGACTAGCGGTGAACACCGGGGAGCTGTTTTTT. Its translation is CASSRTGLAVNTGELFF.

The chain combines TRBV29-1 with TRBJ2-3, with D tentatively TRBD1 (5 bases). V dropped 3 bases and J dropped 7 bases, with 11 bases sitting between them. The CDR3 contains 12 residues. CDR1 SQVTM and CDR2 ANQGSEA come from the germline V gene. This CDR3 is CSVEAGSNTQYF. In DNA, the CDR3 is TGCAGCGTTGAGGCAGGGTCAAATACGCAGTATTTT.

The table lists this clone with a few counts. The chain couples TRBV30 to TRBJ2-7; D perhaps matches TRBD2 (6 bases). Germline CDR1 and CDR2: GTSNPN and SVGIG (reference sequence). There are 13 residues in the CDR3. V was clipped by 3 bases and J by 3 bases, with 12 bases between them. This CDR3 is CAWRGLGGYEQYF. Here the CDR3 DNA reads TGTGCCTGGAGAGGTTTGGGAGGCTACGAGCAGTACTTC.

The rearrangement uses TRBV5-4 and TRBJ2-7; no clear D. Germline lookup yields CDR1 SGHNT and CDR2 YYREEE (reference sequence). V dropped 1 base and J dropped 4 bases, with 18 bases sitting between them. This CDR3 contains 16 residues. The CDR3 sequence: CASSLPNLTRVYEQYF. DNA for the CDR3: TGTGCCAGCAGCTTGCCCAACCTGACTCGTGTTTACGAGCAGTACTTC.

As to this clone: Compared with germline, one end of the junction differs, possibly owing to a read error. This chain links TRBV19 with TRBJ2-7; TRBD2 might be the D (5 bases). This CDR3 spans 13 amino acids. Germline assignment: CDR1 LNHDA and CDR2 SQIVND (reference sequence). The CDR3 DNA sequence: TGTGCCACCCAGAAGAGCCCCGGAGGACTCCCTTTCTTC. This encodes CATQKSPGGLPFF.

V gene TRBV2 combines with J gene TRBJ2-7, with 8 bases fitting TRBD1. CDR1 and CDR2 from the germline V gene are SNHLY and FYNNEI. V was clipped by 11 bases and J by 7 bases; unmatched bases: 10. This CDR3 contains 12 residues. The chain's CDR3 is CAGRRQGHEQYF. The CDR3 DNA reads TGTGCCGGAAGACGACAGGGGCATGAGCAGTACTTC.

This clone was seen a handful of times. The chain's CDR3 is CASSLNPTGSNSPLHF. In DNA, the CDR3 is TGTGCCAGCAGCTTAAATCCGACAGGGAGTAATTCACCCCTCCACTTT. The rearrangement links TRBV7-3 to TRBJ1-6; TRBD1 matches at 7 bases. CDR1 and CDR2 (germline): SGHTA, FQGTGA. The CDR3 contains 16 residues. V gave up 1 base and J gave up 6 bases; unmatched junction bases: 6.

The CDR3 region is CASKRGYTDTQYF. In DNA form, the CDR3 reads TGTGCCAGCAAACGGGGATACACAGATACGCAGTATTTT. V usage is TRBV6-4 and J usage is TRBJ2-3, with a weak D call TRBD2 (5 bases). Trimming removed 7 bases from V and 2 bases from J, with 10 bases in between. CDR1 and CDR2 from the germline V gene are MRHNA and SNTAGT. CDR3 length equals 13 residues.

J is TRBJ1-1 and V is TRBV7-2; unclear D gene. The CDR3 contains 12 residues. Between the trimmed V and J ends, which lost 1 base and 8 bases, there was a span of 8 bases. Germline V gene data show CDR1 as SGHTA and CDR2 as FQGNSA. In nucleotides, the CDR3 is TGTGCCAGCAGCTTAGGGGGAGGCGAAGCTTTCTTT. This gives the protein CASSLGGGEAFF.

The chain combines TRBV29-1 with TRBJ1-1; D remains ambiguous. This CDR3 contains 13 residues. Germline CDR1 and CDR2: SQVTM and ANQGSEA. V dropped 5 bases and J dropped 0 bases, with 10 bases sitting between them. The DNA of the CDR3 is TGCAGCGTTCAGATCCAGATGAACACTGAAGCTTTCTTT. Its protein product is CSVQIQMNTEAFF.

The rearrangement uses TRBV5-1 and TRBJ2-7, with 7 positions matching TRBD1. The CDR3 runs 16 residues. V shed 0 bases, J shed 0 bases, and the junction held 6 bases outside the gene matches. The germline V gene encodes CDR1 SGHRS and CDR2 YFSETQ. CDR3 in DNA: TGCGCCAGCAGCTTGGAGGGACAGTCTTACTCCTACGAGCAGTACTTC. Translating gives CASSLEGQSYSYEQYF.

This chain's CDR3 is CASSTQGTGELFF. CDR3 sequence (DNA): TGTGCCAGCAGCACACAGGGGACTGGGGAACTGTTTTTT. The J gene is TRBJ1-4, the V gene TRBV13; TRBD1 agrees at 7 bases. The CDR3 has 13 residues. V lost 5 bases, J lost 12 bases, and 9 bases stayed unmatched. Germline loops: CDR1 PRHDT, CDR2 FYEKMQ (reference sequence).

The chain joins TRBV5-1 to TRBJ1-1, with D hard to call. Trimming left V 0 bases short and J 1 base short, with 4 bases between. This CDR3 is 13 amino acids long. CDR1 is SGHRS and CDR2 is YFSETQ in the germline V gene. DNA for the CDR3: TGCGCCAGCAGCTTGGGGCCGAACACTGAAGCTTTCTTT. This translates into CASSLGPNTEAFF.

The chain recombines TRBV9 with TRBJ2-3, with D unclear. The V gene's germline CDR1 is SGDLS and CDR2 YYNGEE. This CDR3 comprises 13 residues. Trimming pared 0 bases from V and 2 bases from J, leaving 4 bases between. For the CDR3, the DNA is TGTGCCAGCAGCGTAGACACCACAGATACGCAGTATTTT. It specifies CASSVDTTDTQYF.